The clone carrying this T cell receptor (beta chain) appeared a single time. Repertoires were generated with immunoSEQ multiplex PCR, while TCRdb's copy carries only in-frame clones and drops some. Of tens of thousands of clones listed, approximately 94% are singletons. This entry belongs to a study of technical replicates of blood from a handful of donors. The sequence was collected from a human donor in good health. The sequencing sample was made of T cells isolated from PBMCs.

This CDR3 is CASSFYAGGLGEQYF. CDR3 sequence (DNA): TGTGCCAGCAGCTTTTATGCGGGAGGCCTAGGGGAGCAGTACTTC. This chain connects TRBV5-5 to TRBJ2-7; TRBD2 aligns across 8 bases. The CDR3 loop spans 15 amino acids. Germline trimming cut 2 bases from V and 7 bases from J; bases unmatched to any gene: 11. Germline assignment: CDR1 SGHKS and CDR2 YYEKEE (reference sequence).